What follows is one TCR beta chain and its context. As yet, its antigen is unknown. The data were taken from a study of cytomegalovirus exposure and HLA in healthy donors. Study-level points and caveats: When analyzed later, a missense DCLRE1C variant was found to be linked to TCR beta V- and J-gene trimming.

This PCR relied on a set of 60 Vbeta primers and 13 Jbeta primers. This table comes from immunoSEQ multiplex PCR, and its TCRdb copy is limited to in-frame clones, with some not included. The repertoire holds tens of thousands of clones, with roughly 86% as singletons. The junction had 10 bases not matched to a gene; V was cut back by 5 bases and J by 0 bases. Germline V gene data show CDR1 as MDHEN and CDR2 as SYDVKM. This CDR3 comprises 18 residues. The chain employs TRBV28 and TRBJ1-2; 12 nucleotides line up with TRBD1. This TCR was sampled from a woman aged 18-30 years in good health and CMV-seropositive. The specimen was PBMCs. DNA of the CDR3: TGTGCCAGCAGTGACCCGCGGGGACAGGGGGCCTCTAACTATGGCTACACCTTC. It yields the protein CASSDPRGQGASNYGYTF.